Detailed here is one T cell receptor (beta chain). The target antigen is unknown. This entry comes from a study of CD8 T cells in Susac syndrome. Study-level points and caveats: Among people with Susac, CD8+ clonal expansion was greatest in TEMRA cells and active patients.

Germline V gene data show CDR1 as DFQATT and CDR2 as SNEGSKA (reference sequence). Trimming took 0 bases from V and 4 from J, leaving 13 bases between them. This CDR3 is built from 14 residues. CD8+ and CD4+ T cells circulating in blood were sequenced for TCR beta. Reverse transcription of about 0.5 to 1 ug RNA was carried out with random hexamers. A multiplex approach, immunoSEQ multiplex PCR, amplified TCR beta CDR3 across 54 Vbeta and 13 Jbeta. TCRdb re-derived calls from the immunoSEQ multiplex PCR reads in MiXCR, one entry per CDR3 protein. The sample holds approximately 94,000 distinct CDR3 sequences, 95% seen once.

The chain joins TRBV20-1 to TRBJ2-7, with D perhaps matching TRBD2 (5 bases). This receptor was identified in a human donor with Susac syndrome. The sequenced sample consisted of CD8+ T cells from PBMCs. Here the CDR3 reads CSARDPSTGYEQYF. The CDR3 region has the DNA TGCAGTGCTAGAGATCCTTCGACGGGGTACGAGCAGTACTTC.